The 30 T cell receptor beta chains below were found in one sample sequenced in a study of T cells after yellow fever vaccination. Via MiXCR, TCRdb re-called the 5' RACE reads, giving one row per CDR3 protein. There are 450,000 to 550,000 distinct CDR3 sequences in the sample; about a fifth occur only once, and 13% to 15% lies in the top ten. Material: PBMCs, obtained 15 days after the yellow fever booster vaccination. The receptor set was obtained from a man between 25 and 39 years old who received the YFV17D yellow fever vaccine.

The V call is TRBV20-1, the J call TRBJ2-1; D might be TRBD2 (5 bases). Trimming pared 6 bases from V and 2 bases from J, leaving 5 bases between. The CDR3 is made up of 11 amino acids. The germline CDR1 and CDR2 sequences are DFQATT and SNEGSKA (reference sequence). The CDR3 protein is CSAGTYNEQFF. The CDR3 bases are TGCAGTGCCGGGACCTACAATGAGCAGTTCTTC.

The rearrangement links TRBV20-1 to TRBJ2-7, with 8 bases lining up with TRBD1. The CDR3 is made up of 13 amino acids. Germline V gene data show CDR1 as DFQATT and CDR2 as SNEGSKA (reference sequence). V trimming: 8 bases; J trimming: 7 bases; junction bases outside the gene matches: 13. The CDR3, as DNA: TGCAGTCAAATCGCTGGACAGGGCCGGGAGCAGTACTTC. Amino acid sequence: CSQIAGQGREQYF.

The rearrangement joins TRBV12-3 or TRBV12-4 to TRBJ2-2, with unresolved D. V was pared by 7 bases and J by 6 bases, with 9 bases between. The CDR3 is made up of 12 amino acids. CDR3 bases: TGTGCCAGCACCCGTAGCTCCGGGGAGCTGTTTTTT. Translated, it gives CASTRSSGELFF.

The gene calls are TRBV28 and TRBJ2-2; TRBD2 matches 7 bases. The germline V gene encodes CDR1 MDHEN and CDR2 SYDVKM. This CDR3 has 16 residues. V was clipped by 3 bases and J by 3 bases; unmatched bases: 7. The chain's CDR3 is CASSLGGAGYTGELFF. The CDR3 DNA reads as TGTGCCAGCAGTTTGGGAGGGGCAGGCTACACCGGGGAGCTGTTTTTT.

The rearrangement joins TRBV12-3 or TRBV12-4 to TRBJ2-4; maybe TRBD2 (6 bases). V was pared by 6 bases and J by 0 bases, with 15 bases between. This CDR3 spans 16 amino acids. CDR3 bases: TGTGCCAGCAGCTCCCGGGACTTACTAGCCAAAAACATTCAGTACTTC. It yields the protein CASSSRDLLAKNIQYF.

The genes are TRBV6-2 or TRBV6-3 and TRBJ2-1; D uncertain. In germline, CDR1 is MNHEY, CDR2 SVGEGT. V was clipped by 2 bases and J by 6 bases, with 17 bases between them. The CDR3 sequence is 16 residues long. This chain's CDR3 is CASSYPKSQPPNEQFF. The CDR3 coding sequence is TGTGCCAGCAGTTACCCGAAGTCGCAGCCCCCCAATGAGCAGTTCTTC.

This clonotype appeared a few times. The CDR3 DNA sequence: TGTGCCAGCAGTTTCCCGGGACAGGGGGCCGATGAGCAGTTCTTC. It translates to CASSFPGQGADEQFF. V and J are TRBV2 and TRBJ2-1; the match to TRBD1 covers 12 bases. The CDR3 runs to 15 residues. The germline V gene has CDR1 SNHLY and CDR2 FYNNEI. The trim removed 5 bases at V and 8 bases at J, leaving 7 bases unmatched.

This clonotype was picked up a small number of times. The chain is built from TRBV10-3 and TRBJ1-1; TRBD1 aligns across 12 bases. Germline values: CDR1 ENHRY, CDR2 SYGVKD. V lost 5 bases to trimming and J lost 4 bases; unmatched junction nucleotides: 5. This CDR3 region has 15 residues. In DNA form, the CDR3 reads TGTGCCATCAGTCCGGGACAGGGGGCGATCACTGAAGCTTTCTTT. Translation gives CAISPGQGAITEAFF.

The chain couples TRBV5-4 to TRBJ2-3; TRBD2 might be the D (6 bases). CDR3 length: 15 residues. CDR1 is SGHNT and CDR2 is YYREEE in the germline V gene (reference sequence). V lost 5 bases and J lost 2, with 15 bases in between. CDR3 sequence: CASSLRDFVTDTQYF. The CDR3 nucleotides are TGTGCCAGCAGTCTGCGGGACTTTGTCACAGATACGCAGTATTTT.

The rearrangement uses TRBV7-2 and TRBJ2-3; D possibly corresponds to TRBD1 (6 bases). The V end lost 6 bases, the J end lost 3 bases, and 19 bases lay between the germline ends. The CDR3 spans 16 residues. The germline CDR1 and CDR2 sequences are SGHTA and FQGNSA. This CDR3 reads CASSYSGTRTTDTQYF. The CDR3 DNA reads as TGTGCCAGCAGTTACTCCGGGACACGGACAACAGATACGCAGTATTTT.

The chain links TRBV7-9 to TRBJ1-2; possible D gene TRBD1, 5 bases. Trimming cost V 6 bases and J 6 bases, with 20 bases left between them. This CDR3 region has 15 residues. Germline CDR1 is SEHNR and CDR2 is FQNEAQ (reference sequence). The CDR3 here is CASSLTRAGGNGYTF. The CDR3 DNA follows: TGTGCCAGCAGTCTAACCCGGGCCGGGGGTAATGGCTACACCTTC.

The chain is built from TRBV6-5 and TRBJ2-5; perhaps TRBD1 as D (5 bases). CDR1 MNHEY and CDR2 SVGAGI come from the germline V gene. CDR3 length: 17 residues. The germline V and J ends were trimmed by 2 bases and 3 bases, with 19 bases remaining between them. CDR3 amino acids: CASSYTPTGGPEETQYF. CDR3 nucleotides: TGTGCCAGCAGTTACACACCTACAGGTGGGCCCGAAGAGACCCAGTACTTC.

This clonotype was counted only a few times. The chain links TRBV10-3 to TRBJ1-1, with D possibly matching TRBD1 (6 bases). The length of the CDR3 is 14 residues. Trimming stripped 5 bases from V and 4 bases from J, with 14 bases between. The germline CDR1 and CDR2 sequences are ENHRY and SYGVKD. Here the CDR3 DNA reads TGTGCCATCAGTAAGACAGGAGGGGCCACTGAAGCTTTCTTT. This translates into CAISKTGGATEAFF.

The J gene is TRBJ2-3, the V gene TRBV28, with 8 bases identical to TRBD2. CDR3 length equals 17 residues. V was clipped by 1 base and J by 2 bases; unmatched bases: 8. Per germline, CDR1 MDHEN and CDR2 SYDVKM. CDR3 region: CASSLLMIAGTTDTQYF. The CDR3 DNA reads TGTGCCAGCAGTTTATTGATGATAGCGGGAACCACAGATACGCAGTATTTT.

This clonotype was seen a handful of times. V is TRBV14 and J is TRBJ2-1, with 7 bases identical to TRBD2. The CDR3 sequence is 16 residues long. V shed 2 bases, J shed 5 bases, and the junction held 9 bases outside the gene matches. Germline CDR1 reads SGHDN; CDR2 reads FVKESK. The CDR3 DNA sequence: TGTGCCAGCAGCCAATACCCCCGGGAGGATAACAATGAGCAGTTCTTC. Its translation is CASSQYPREDNNEQFF.

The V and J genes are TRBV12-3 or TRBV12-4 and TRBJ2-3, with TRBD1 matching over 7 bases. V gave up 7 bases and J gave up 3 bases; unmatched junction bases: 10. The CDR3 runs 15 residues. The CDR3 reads CASTLGQDLTDTQYF. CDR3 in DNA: TGTGCCAGCACCCTAGGACAGGATCTAACAGATACGCAGTATTTT.

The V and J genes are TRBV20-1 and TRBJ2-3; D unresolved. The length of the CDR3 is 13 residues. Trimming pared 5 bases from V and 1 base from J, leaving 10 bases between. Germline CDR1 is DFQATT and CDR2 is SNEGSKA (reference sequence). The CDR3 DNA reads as TGCAGTGCTGATAGGGCGGGCACAGATACGCAGTATTTT. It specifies CSADRAGTDTQYF.

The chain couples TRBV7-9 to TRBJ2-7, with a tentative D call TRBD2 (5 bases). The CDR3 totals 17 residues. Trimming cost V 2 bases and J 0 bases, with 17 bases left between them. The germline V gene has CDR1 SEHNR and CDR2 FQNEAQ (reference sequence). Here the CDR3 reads CASSLFATRLSSYEQYF. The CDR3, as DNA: TGTGCCAGCAGCTTATTTGCTACTAGGCTTAGCTCCTACGAGCAGTACTTC.

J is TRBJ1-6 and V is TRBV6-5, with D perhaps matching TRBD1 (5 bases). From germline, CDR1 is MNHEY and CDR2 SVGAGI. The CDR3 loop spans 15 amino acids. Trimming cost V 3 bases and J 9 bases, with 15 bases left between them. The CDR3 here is CASSYSGTRSSPLHF. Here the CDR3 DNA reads TGTGCCAGCAGTTATTCCGGGACCCGGAGTTCACCCCTCCACTTT.

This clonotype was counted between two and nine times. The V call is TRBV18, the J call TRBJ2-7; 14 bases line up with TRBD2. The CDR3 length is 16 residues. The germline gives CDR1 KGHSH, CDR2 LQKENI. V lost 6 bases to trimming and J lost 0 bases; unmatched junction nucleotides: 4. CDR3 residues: CASSPTSGRASYEQYF. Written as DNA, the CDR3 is TGTGCCAGCTCGCCGACTAGCGGGAGGGCCTCCTACGAGCAGTACTTC.

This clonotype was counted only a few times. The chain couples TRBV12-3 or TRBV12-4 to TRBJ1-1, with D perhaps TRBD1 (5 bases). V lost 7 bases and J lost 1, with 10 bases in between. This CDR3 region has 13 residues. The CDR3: CASIRGTNTEAFF. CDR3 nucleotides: TGTGCCAGCATTAGAGGGACGAACACTGAAGCTTTCTTT.

As DNA, the CDR3 is TGCAGTGCTAAAAGCCTAGGTCGGCAGGCGAACACCGGGGAGCTGTTTTTT. As protein: CSAKSLGRQANTGELFF. The rearrangement links TRBV20-1 to TRBJ2-2; D remains unclear. The CDR3 covers 17 residues. V was clipped by 4 bases and J by 0 bases, with 18 bases between them. Per the germline V gene, CDR1 is DFQATT and CDR2 is SNEGSKA (reference sequence).

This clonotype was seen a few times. CDR3 region: CASSPGLATEQFF. CDR3 sequence (DNA): TGTGCCAGCAGCCCGGGACTAGCGACTGAGCAGTTCTTC. The rearrangement links TRBV6-1 to TRBJ2-1; 10 nucleotides match TRBD2. Losses at the gene ends were 6 bases for V and 9 bases for J; bases not matched to a gene: 5. The CDR3 is 13 residues long. CDR1 is MNHNS, CDR2 SASEGT, per germline.

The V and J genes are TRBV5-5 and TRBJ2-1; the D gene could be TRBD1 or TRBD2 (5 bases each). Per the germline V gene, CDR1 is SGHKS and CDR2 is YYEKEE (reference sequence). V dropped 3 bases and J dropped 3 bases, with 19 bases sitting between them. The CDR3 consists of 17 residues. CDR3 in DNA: TGTGCCAGCAGCTCGGGGCCGGTGGCAGGTTACTACAATGAGCAGTTCTTC. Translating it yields CASSSGPVAGYYNEQFF. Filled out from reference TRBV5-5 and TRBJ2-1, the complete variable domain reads DAGVTQSPTHLIKTRGQQVTLRCSPISGHKSVSWYQQVLGQGPQFIFQYYEKEERGRGNFPDRFSARQFPNYSSELNVNALLLGDSALYLCASSSGPVAGYYNEQFFGPGTRLTVL.

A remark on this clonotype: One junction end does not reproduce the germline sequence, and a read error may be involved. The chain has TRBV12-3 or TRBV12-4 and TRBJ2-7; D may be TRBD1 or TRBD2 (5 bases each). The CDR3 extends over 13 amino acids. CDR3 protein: CASSLRGRGWVSF. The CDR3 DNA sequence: TGTGCCAGCAGTTTAAGGGGTCGGGGATGGGTCAGCTTC.

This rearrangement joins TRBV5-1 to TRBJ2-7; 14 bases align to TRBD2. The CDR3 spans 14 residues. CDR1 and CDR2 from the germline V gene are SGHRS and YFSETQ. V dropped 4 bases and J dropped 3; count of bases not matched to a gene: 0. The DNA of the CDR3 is TGCGCCAGCAGCGGGACTAGCGGGGGCTACGAGCAGTACTTC. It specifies CASSGTSGGYEQYF.

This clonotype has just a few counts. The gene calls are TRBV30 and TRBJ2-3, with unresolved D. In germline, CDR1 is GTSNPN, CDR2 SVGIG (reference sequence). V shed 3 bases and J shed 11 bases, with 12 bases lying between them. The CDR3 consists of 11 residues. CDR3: CAWRDLLEQYF. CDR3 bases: TGTGCCTGGAGGGACCTCTTGGAGCAGTATTTT.

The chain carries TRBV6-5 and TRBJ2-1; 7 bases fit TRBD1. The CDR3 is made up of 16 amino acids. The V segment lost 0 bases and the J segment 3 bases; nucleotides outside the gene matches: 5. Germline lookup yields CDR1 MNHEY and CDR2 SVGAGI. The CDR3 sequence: CASSYSTGNFYNEQFF. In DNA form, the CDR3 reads TGTGCCAGCAGTTACTCGACAGGGAATTTCTACAATGAGCAGTTCTTC.

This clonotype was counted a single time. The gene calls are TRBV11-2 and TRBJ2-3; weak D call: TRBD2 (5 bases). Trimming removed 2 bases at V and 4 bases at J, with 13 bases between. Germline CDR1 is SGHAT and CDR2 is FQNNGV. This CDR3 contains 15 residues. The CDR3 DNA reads TGTGCCAGCAGCTTATATGGGGAGTATGCAGATACGCAGTATTTT. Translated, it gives CASSLYGEYADTQYF. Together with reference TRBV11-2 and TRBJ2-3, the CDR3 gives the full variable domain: EAGVAQSPRYKIIEKRQSVAFWCNPISGHATLYWYQQILGQGPKLLIQFQNNGVVDDSQLPKDRFSAERLKGVDSTLKIQPAKLEDSAVYLCASSLYGEYADTQYFGPGTRLTVL.

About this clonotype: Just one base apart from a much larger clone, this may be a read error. CDR3 bases: TGTGCCAGCAGTTGGACCTACAATGAGCAGTTCTTC. As protein: CASSWTYNEQFF. The chain joins TRBV12-3 or TRBV12-4 to TRBJ2-1; D is uncertain. This CDR3 is built from 12 residues. Trimming took 4 bases from V and 2 from J, leaving 3 bases between them.